One sample yielded the 9 T cell receptor beta chains listed below, sequenced in a study of cytomegalovirus exposure and HLA in healthy donors. The PCR made use of 60 Vbeta and 13 Jbeta primers. Sequencing was performed with immunoSEQ multiplex PCR; in TCRdb, only in-frame clones are kept and a portion is missing. The table has 150,000 to 200,000 clones, around 68% seen once. The specimen was PBMCs. Receptors were obtained from a woman aged 40 to 50 in good health and CMV-seropositive.

CDR3 coding DNA: TGTGCCAGCAGCAGACACGGGACTAGCTACGAGCAGTACTTC. It codes for CASSRHGTSYEQYF. The genes are TRBV7-3 and TRBJ2-7, with 8 bases identical to TRBD2. Trimming cost V 5 bases and J 3 bases; bases outside gene matches: 6. Germline loops: CDR1 SGHTA, CDR2 FQGTGA. This CDR3 is built from 14 residues.

V gene TRBV7-3 combines with J gene TRBJ2-5, with D tentatively TRBD1 (6 bases). CDR3 length: 15 residues. From germline, CDR1 is SGHTA and CDR2 FQGTGA. V shed 6 bases and J shed 1 base, with 15 bases lying between them. CDR3 DNA: TGTGCCAGCAGTCCTGCGGTGGGGGCCCAAGAGACCCAGTACTTC. Its translation is CASSPAVGAQETQYF.

The chain carries TRBV7-8 and TRBJ2-7; D not certain. From germline, CDR1 is SGHVS and CDR2 FQNEAQ. V was cut by 2 bases and J by 12 bases, with 11 bases left in between. The CDR3 extends over 11 amino acids. The CDR3 bases are TGTGCCAGCAGCTTAAACGACATTCGGTACTTC. Encoded protein: CASSLNDIRYF.

This chain links TRBV7-2 with TRBJ2-3; D may be TRBD2 (7 bases). Trimming took off 0 bases at V and 14 bases at J, with 18 bases between the two ends. From germline, CDR1 is SGHTA and CDR2 FQGNSA. The CDR3 totals 14 residues. This CDR3 is CASSLAGRGPPLYF. For the CDR3, the DNA is TGTGCCAGCAGCTTAGCGGGGCGGGGGCCCCCTTTGTATTTT. Variable domain in full (rest from reference TRBV7-2 and TRBJ2-3): GAGVSQSPSNKVTEKGKDVELRCDPISGHTALYWYRQSLGQGLEFLIYFQGNSAPDKSGLPSDRFSAERTGGSVSTLTIQRTQQEDSAVYLCASSLAGRGPPLYFGPGTRLTVL.

This clone was counted a single time. V and J are TRBV5-6 and TRBJ2-3; D uncertain. Trimming stripped 2 bases from V and 0 bases from J, with 4 bases between. There are 13 residues in the CDR3. Looked up from germline, CDR1 is SGHDT and CDR2 is YYEEEE. For the CDR3, the DNA is TGTGCCAGCAGCTTCTCTAGCACAGATACGCAGTATTTT. Its translation is CASSFSSTDTQYF.

V usage is TRBV2 and J usage is TRBJ1-1, with a weak D call TRBD1 (6 bases). This CDR3 is 13 amino acids long. CDR1 SNHLY and CDR2 FYNNEI come from the germline V gene. With 11 bases removed from V and 0 bases from J, the gap between germline ends came to 13 bases. CDR3 loop: CAGGASMNTEAFF. The CDR3 DNA is TGTGCCGGGGGGGCTTCTATGAACACTGAAGCTTTCTTT.

This clone was counted many times. One end of the junction fails to match germline, which may point to a read error. J is TRBJ1-4 and V is TRBV4-1; weak D call: TRBD1 (6 bases). Germline CDR1 reads MGHRA; CDR2 reads YSYEKL. This CDR3 is built from 14 residues. CDR3 protein: CASRTGTTNEKLFF. The CDR3 DNA follows: TGCGCCAGCAGGACCGGGACAACAAATGAAAAACTGTTTTTT.

The gene calls are TRBV7-2 and TRBJ2-5, with 7 positions matching TRBD1. CDR1 is SGHTA, CDR2 FQGNSA, per germline. Trimming cost V 5 bases and J 5 bases; bases outside gene matches: 8. There are 14 residues in the CDR3. CDR3 DNA sequence: TGTGCCAGCAGCGTAGGACAGGCCTGGGAGACCCAGTACTTC. Encoded protein: CASSVGQAWETQYF.

The chain links TRBV5-4 to TRBJ2-3; maybe TRBD1 (6 bases). Trimming shortened V by 5 bases and J by 1 base, and 17 bases separated the two germline ends. CDR3 size: 16 residues. In germline, CDR1 is SGHNT, CDR2 YYREEE (reference sequence). CDR3 sequence: CASSSRYRVGTDTQYF. Written as DNA, the CDR3 is TGTGCCAGCAGTTCGAGATACAGGGTCGGCACAGATACGCAGTATTTT.